The 20 T cell receptor beta chains below were found in one sample sequenced in a study of shared clonotypes between healthy human individuals (dated by TCRdb to 2020 to 2022). Preparation of the library involved the immunoSEQ multiplex PCR assay. This immuneACCESS table, as held by TCRdb, lists in-frame sequences with V and J called but not all clones. Of the missing ones, under half trace to an unresolved V gene in checked studies; the others have no known cause. The sample includes some 2.1 million clones, with roughly 94% observed a single time. Jointly, the top ten make up under 0.15% of the sample. Source material: naive CD4+ T cells sorted from blood. The label giving this sample's cell subset or site can be read as: CD45RA+ positively selected. These receptors were obtained from a man younger than 35 in good health.

CDR3 amino acids: CASSPRQGGGQETQYF. CDR3 nucleotide sequence: TGTGCCAGCAGCCCCCGACAGGGTGGAGGGCAAGAGACCCAGTACTTC. This chain joins TRBV9 and TRBJ2-5, with a tentative D call TRBD1 (7 bases). Germline V gives CDR1 SGDLS, CDR2 YYNGEE. The ends were cut back, 4 bases at V and 2 bases at J, with 18 bases in the middle. The CDR3 is 16 amino acids. Supplemented by reference TRBV9 and TRBJ2-5, the full variable domain reads DSGVTQTPKHLITATGQRVTLRCSPRSGDLSVYWYQQSLDQGLQFLIQYYNGEERAKGNILERFSAQQFPDLHSELNLSSLELGDSALYFCASSPRQGGGQETQYFGPGTRLLVL.

The rearrangement links TRBV7-9 to TRBJ1-2, with a possible D match to TRBD1 (5 bases). The CDR3 sequence is 16 residues long. CDR1 and CDR2 from the germline V gene are SEHNR and FQNEAQ (reference sequence). Trimming took off 1 base at V and 4 bases at J, with 16 bases between the two ends. CDR3 residues: CASSLGDRRETYGYTF. For the CDR3, the DNA is TGTGCCAGCAGCTTAGGGGACCGCCGGGAGACCTATGGCTACACCTTC.

This chain joins TRBV7-2 and TRBJ1-2; D is possibly TRBD1 (6 bases). CDR3 length: 15 residues. Germline CDR1 reads SGHTA; CDR2 reads FQGNSA. Trimming cost V 4 bases and J 7 bases, with 19 bases left between them. The CDR3 region is CASSSQTGWVGGYTF. Written as DNA, the CDR3 is TGTGCCAGCAGCTCACAGACAGGATGGGTTGGTGGCTACACCTTC.

V gene TRBV27 combines with J gene TRBJ2-7, with TRBD1 matching 11 bases. The germline V gene encodes CDR1 MNHEY and CDR2 SMNVEV (reference sequence). The CDR3 is 13 residues long. Trimming at V came to 8 bases and at J to 4 bases, leaving 4 bases not matched to a gene. This CDR3 reads CASGQGAPYEQYF. DNA of the CDR3: TGTGCCAGCGGACAGGGGGCCCCGTACGAGCAGTACTTC.

The gene calls are TRBV7-2 and TRBJ1-2; 12 bases map to TRBD1. CDR1 is SGHTA, CDR2 FQGNSA, per germline. With 5 bases clipped from V and 7 bases from J, the junction kept 8 bases outside the gene matches. The length of the CDR3 is 15 residues. Here the CDR3 DNA reads TGTGCCAGCAGCCCCCCGGGACAGGGGGCTACTGGCTACACCTTC. This sequence encodes CASSPPGQGATGYTF.

The chain carries TRBV6-6 and TRBJ2-1; 7 nucleotides match TRBD1. Trimming took 1 base from V and 5 from J; bases not matched to a gene: 5. Germline V gene sequence: CDR1 MNHNY, CDR2 SVGAGI (reference sequence). CDR3 length equals 15 residues. The CDR3, as DNA: TGTGCCAGCAGTTACTTTCAGGGGGTGAACAATGAGCAGTTCTTC. It yields the protein CASSYFQGVNNEQFF.

This clone has only one observation. The chain recombines TRBV30 with TRBJ1-5; the D gene is possibly TRBD1 (5 bases). Trimming pared 7 bases from V and 2 bases from J, leaving 12 bases between. CDR3 length: 13 residues. Germline V gives CDR1 GTSNPN, CDR2 SVGIG (reference sequence). The CDR3, as DNA: TGTGCCTCGGCCAGGGATGGCAATCAGCCCCAGCATTTT. Its protein product is CASARDGNQPQHF.

This rearrangement joins TRBV2 to TRBJ2-3, with TRBD2 matching 10 bases. The germline gives CDR1 SNHLY, CDR2 FYNNEI. CDR3 length equals 16 residues. V trimming: 6 bases; J trimming: 2 bases; junction bases outside the gene matches: 8. As DNA, the CDR3 is TGTGCCAGCAGCCAAAGGGGACTAGCGATCACAGATACGCAGTATTTT. Translating gives CASSQRGLAITDTQYF.

A remark on this clone: The germline gene is not matched at one end of the junction; a read error may be the cause. CDR3 nucleotides: TGTGCTAGCAGCTTGGGACTTTACACCGGGGAGCTGTTTTTT. Amino acids: CASSLGLYTGELFF. The chain links TRBV7-7 to TRBJ2-2, with D possibly being TRBD2 (6 bases). Germline V gene sequence: CDR1 SSHAT, CDR2 FNYEAQ (reference sequence). The CDR3 is 14 amino acids.

This clone has a single count. V is TRBV7-8 and J is TRBJ1-6; unclear D gene. Germline CDR1 is SGHVS and CDR2 is FQNEAQ. Trimming shortened V by 3 bases and J by 5 bases, and 11 bases separated the two germline ends. This CDR3 has 15 residues. The CDR3 sequence is CASSFHGVNNSPLHF. CDR3 nucleotide sequence: TGTGCCAGCAGCTTTCATGGGGTTAATAATTCACCCCTCCACTTT.

The V call is TRBV14, the J call TRBJ1-1, with D unresolved. The length of the CDR3 is 15 residues. CDR1 and CDR2 (germline): SGHDN, FVKESK. V lost 2 bases and J 5 bases, leaving 15 bases between the germline ends. The CDR3 coding sequence is TGTGCCAGCAGCCAACAGGCGGCTGGCTATACTGAAGCTTTCTTT. Protein product: CASSQQAAGYTEAFF.

V and J are TRBV4-1 and TRBJ2-1; TRBD2 aligns across 10 bases. CDR3 length: 17 amino acids. From germline, CDR1 is MGHRA and CDR2 YSYEKL. The V segment lost 0 bases and the J segment 8 bases; nucleotides outside the gene matches: 10. The CDR3 region has the DNA TGCGCCAGCAGCCAAGATAAGAAAACAGCGGGAGGGTATGAGCAGTTCTTC. It encodes CASSQDKKTAGGYEQFF.

V and J are TRBV7-2 and TRBJ1-6; 9 bases are shared with TRBD1. The germline V gene encodes CDR1 SGHTA and CDR2 FQGNSA. This CDR3 has 14 amino acids. V gave up 5 bases and J gave up 10 bases; unmatched junction bases: 6. The CDR3 region is CASSRGQGESPLHF. The CDR3 region has the DNA TGTGCCAGCAGCCGGGGACAGGGAGAGTCACCCCTCCACTTT.

The gene calls are TRBV30 and TRBJ1-1; D not resolved. Germline V CDR1 and CDR2: GTSNPN, SVGIG (reference sequence). V lost 3 bases and J 11 bases, leaving 13 bases between the germline ends. The CDR3 contains 11 residues. For the CDR3, the DNA is TGTGCCTGGAGCGCCGACTATGGGGCTTTCTTT. This sequence encodes CAWSADYGAFF. The complete variable domain, with remaining parts taken from reference TRBV30 and TRBJ1-1, reads SQTIHQWPATLVQPVGSPLSLECTVEGTSNPNLYWYRQAAGRGLQLLFYSVGIGQISSEVPQNLSASRPQDRQFILSSKKLLLSDSGFYLCAWSADYGAFFGQGTRLTVV.

The rearrangement links TRBV10-3 to TRBJ2-7; D not resolved. CDR1 is ENHRY, CDR2 SYGVKD, per germline. CDR3 length equals 14 residues. Between the trimmed V and J ends, which lost 3 bases and 6 bases, there was a span of 15 bases. DNA of the CDR3: TGTGCCATCAGTGAAATCCCGGGCTCCACCGAGCAGTACTTC. Its protein is CAISEIPGSTEQYF.

V and J are TRBV6-1 and TRBJ2-4, with D hard to call. The V end lost 1 base, the J end lost 6 bases, and 16 bases lay between the germline ends. Germline V gene data show CDR1 as MNHNS and CDR2 as SASEGT. The CDR3 is 16 residues long. The DNA of the CDR3 is TGTGCCAGCAGTGAAGTGTGGACGTCCCAAGGAAACATTCAGTACTTC. Residues: CASSEVWTSQGNIQYF.

The rearrangement links TRBV5-1 to TRBJ1-3; tentatively, D is TRBD1 (6 bases). Germline CDR1 SGHRS, CDR2 YFSETQ. V was cut by 0 bases and J by 0 bases, with 16 bases left in between. The CDR3 has 18 amino acids. CDR3 protein: CASSLGFQGSYSGNTIYF. In nucleotides, the CDR3 is TGCGCCAGCAGCTTGGGGTTTCAGGGGAGCTACTCTGGAAACACCATATATTTT.

The chain couples TRBV6-5 to TRBJ2-6, with D unclear. Deletions cut 0 bases from V and 3 bases from J, with 6 bases between. The CDR3 is 15 amino acids. Germline V lookup: CDR1 MNHEY, CDR2 SVGAGI. For the CDR3, the DNA is TGTGCCAGCAGTTACTCGGCAAATGGGGCCAACGTCCTGACTTTC. It translates to CASSYSANGANVLTF.

Comment on this clone: Relative to the germline gene, one junction end is altered; a read error may explain this. This rearrangement joins TRBV5-6 to TRBJ2-7; D possibly corresponds to TRBD2 (5 bases). Per germline, CDR1 SGHDT and CDR2 YYEEEE. The CDR3 extends over 12 amino acids. The CDR3 sequence: CASTGPDGGEDF. DNA for the CDR3: TGTGCCAGCACCGGTCCGGACGGAGGAGAGGACTTC.

This clone was seen only once. Other nucleotide sequences in the sample specify the same CDR3. The rearrangement joins TRBV4-1 to TRBJ1-3; D gene ambiguous. Germline CDR1 MGHRA, CDR2 YSYEKL. The CDR3 runs 15 residues. Trimming removed 1 base from V and 0 bases from J, with 7 bases in between. In DNA form, the CDR3 reads TGCGCCAGCAGCCAAGGCCCAGGCTCTGGAAACACCATATATTTT. Amino acids: CASSQGPGSGNTIYF.